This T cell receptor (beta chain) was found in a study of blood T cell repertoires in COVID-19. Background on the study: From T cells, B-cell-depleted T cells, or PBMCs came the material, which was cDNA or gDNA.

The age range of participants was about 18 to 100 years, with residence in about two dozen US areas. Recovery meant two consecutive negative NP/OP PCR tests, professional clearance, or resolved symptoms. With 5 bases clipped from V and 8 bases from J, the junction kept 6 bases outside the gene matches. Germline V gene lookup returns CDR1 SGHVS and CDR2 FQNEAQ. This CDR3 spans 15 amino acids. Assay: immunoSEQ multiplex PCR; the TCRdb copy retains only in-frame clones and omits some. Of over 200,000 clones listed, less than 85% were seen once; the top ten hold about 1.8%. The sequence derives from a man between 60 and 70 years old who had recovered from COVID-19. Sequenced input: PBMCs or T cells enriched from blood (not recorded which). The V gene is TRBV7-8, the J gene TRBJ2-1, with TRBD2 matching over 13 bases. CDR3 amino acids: CASSRRTSGGYEQFF. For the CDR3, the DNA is TGTGCCAGCAGCCGTCGGACTAGCGGGGGTTATGAGCAGTTCTTC.